The 25 T cell receptor beta chains given below trace back to one sample, sequenced in a study of PD-1 blockade in classical Hodgkin lymphoma. Relapse was seen in all patients after autologous stem cell transplantation, and brentuximab vedotin exposure was variable. This table comes from immunoSEQ multiplex PCR, and its TCRdb copy is limited to in-frame clones, with some not included. In the table there are some 100,000 clones, around nine tenths of which are singletons. The specimen comprised peripheral blood mononuclear cells (PBMCs), sampled at baseline. These receptors all come from a human donor with classical Hodgkin lymphoma.

The chain links TRBV30 to TRBJ2-7; D unresolved. The ends were cut back, 5 bases at V and 3 bases at J, with 11 bases in the middle. The V gene's germline CDR1 is GTSNPN and CDR2 SVGIG (reference sequence). CDR3 length: 12 residues. The CDR3 protein is CAWRCFFYEQYF. DNA of the CDR3: TGTGCCTGGCGTTGTTTTTTCTACGAGCAGTACTTC. Variable domain in full (rest from reference TRBV30 and TRBJ2-7): SQTIHQWPATLVQPVGSPLSLECTVEGTSNPNLYWYRQAAGRGLQLLFYSVGIGQISSEVPQNLSASRPQDRQFILSSKKLLLSDSGFYLCAWRCFFYEQYFGPGTRLTVT.

This rearrangement joins TRBV10-3 to TRBJ1-5, with D maybe TRBD1 (5 bases). Germline V lookup: CDR1 ENHRY, CDR2 SYGVKD. Trimming pared 4 bases from V and 6 bases from J, leaving 13 bases between. This CDR3 is 14 amino acids long. CDR3 coding DNA: TGTGCCATCAGTGTGGGAGGGGCGAGTCAGCCCCAGCATTTT. Amino acids: CAISVGGASQPQHF.

The rearrangement joins TRBV6-1 to TRBJ1-5; D is unclear. CDR3 size: 17 residues. V lost 0 bases and J 2 bases, leaving 14 bases between the germline ends. From germline, CDR1 is MNHNS and CDR2 SASEGT. The CDR3 region is CASSEAVVRAGNQPQHF. CDR3 nucleotides: TGTGCCAGCAGTGAAGCAGTGGTGCGGGCGGGCAATCAGCCCCAGCATTTT.

This clone was detected once. The V and J genes are TRBV9 and TRBJ2-5, with 11 positions matching TRBD2. Germline CDR1 and CDR2: SGDLS and YYNGEE. The CDR3 runs 16 residues. V dropped 4 bases and J dropped 5; count of bases not matched to a gene: 10. CDR3 protein: CASSRLAGGPWETQYF. The DNA for the CDR3 is TGTGCCAGCAGCCGATTAGCGGGAGGGCCTTGGGAGACCCAGTACTTC.

The chain carries TRBV9 and TRBJ2-3; TRBD1 matches at 9 bases. The CDR3 has 17 residues. V dropped 2 bases and J dropped 2; count of bases not matched to a gene: 9. The germline V gene has CDR1 SGDLS and CDR2 YYNGEE. The CDR3 nucleotides are TGTGCCAGCAGCGTGGGAACAGGGGGCTCACACACAGATACGCAGTATTTT. It is translated as CASSVGTGGSHTDTQYF.

The chain employs TRBV4-2 and TRBJ2-7; TRBD2 agrees at 10 bases. CDR1 is LGHNA, CDR2 YNFKEQ, per germline. J lost 0 bases, V lost 0 bases, and 11 bases had no gene match. The CDR3 is made up of 19 amino acids. The CDR3 nucleotides read TGTGCCAGCAGCCAAGAGAGTAGCGGGAGGCAATATTACTCCTACGAGCAGTACTTC. Translated, it gives CASSQESSGRQYYSYEQYF.

The V call is TRBV2, the J call TRBJ1-2; tentatively, D is TRBD1 (5 bases). The CDR3 spans 13 residues. In germline, CDR1 is SNHLY, CDR2 FYNNEI. Trimming shortened V by 11 bases and J by 8 bases, and 21 bases separated the two germline ends. CDR3 sequence (DNA): TGTGCCGGGGCGTCCGGGGACCGGTACGGCTACACCTTC. Its protein is CAGASGDRYGYTF.

V and J are TRBV10-1 and TRBJ1-2; TRBD1 matches 10 bases. V shed 3 bases and J 4 bases; nucleotides not matched to a gene: 14. The CDR3 sequence is 18 residues long. Per the germline V gene, CDR1 is WNHNN and CDR2 is SYGVQD (reference sequence). The CDR3 DNA follows: TGCGCCAGCAGTGACGGTATCCATACCCGGGACAGGGGCTATGGCTACACCTTC. It yields the protein CASSDGIHTRDRGYGYTF.

This chain links TRBV28 with TRBJ2-7; 9 bases are shared with TRBD1. Germline-derived CDR1 and CDR2 are MDHEN and SYDVKM. V gave up 3 bases and J gave up 3 bases; unmatched junction bases: 6. The CDR3 runs 15 residues. The CDR3 here is CASSFIPTGGYEQYF. The CDR3 region has the DNA TGTGCCAGCAGTTTTATCCCGACAGGGGGCTACGAGCAGTACTTC.

J is TRBJ2-7 and V is TRBV6-1; perhaps TRBD2 as D (6 bases). There are 16 residues in the CDR3. V lost 2 bases to trimming and J lost 0 bases, with 14 bases between them. The germline V gene encodes CDR1 MNHNS and CDR2 SASEGT. CDR3 DNA sequence: TGTGCCAGCAGTGAAAGGGACTTTCTGAGCTCCTACGAGCAGTACTTC. It encodes CASSERDFLSSYEQYF.

This clone was seen a few times. The gene calls are TRBV28 and TRBJ1-2; tentatively, D is TRBD1 (6 bases). The V and J ends lost 5 bases and 8 bases respectively, with 9 bases between them. The CDR3 loop spans 11 amino acids. Germline-derived CDR1 and CDR2 are MDHEN and SYDVKM. CDR3 protein: CASSTGWGYTF. CDR3 in DNA: TGTGCCAGCAGTACAGGGTGGGGCTACACCTTC.

This chain joins TRBV6-4 and TRBJ2-1; the D is unclear. Deletions cut 6 bases from V and 6 bases from J, with 15 bases between. This CDR3 comprises 14 residues. Germline assignment: CDR1 MRHNA and CDR2 SNTAGT. As DNA, the CDR3 is TGTGCCAGCAGCGCCCAGACGTCTAGCAATGAGCAGTTCTTC. The encoded protein is CASSAQTSSNEQFF.

J is TRBJ1-2 and V is TRBV9; 12 bases agree with TRBD1. CDR3 length equals 16 residues. Germline V lookup: CDR1 SGDLS, CDR2 YYNGEE. Germline trimming cut 2 bases from V and 6 bases from J; bases unmatched to any gene: 8. CDR3 in amino acids: CASSVWLGTGGDGYTF. The DNA for the CDR3 is TGTGCCAGCAGCGTGTGGCTAGGGACAGGGGGCGATGGCTACACCTTC.

The genes are TRBV7-2 and TRBJ2-5; 7 bases line up with TRBD2. The J segment lost 5 bases and the V segment lost 5 bases, leaving 23 bases of the junction unmatched. CDR1 and CDR2 from the germline V gene are SGHTA and FQGNSA. The CDR3 totals 19 residues. The CDR3 region has the DNA TGTGCCAGCAGCCCAAAGAACCGACGGGGGGAGTCCGCCCTCGAGACCCAGTACTTC. Translated, it gives CASSPKNRRGESALETQYF.

The chain couples TRBV7-2 to TRBJ1-1; unclear D gene. The CDR3 consists of 12 residues. Germline V CDR1 and CDR2: SGHTA, FQGNSA. Trimming removed 5 bases at V and 6 bases at J, with 10 bases between. CDR3 DNA sequence: TGTGCCAGCAGCCCCTTTGTCGCTGAAGCTTTCTTT. This gives the protein CASSPFVAEAFF.

The V call is TRBV6-6, the J call TRBJ1-4; D possibly corresponds to TRBD1 (6 bases). Trimming removed 6 bases from V and 0 bases from J, with 11 bases in between. The CDR3 has 15 amino acids. CDR1 is MNHNY and CDR2 is SVGAGI in the germline V gene (reference sequence). The CDR3 DNA sequence: TGTGCCAGCAGCAAAGGGGGGGCAACTAATGAAAAACTGTTTTTT. As protein: CASSKGGATNEKLFF.

V and J are TRBV10-3 and TRBJ2-1, with D hard to call. The CDR3 is 13 amino acids. CDR1 is ENHRY, CDR2 SYGVKD, per germline. Trimming stripped 10 bases from V and 8 bases from J, with 18 bases between. CDR3 loop: CANQRTPGDEQFF. DNA of the CDR3: TGTGCCAATCAGAGGACGCCAGGCGATGAGCAGTTCTTC.

The rearrangement uses TRBV5-1 and TRBJ1-4; D is ambiguous. Germline CDR1 reads SGHRS; CDR2 reads YFSETQ. The CDR3 has 13 amino acids. Deletions cut 0 bases from V and 5 bases from J, with 5 bases between. The CDR3 DNA follows: TGCGCCAGCAGCTTGGGAGAAAATGAAAAACTGTTTTTT. Residues: CASSLGENEKLFF.

This CDR3 reads CASSGDGGRTYNEQFF. Written as DNA, the CDR3 is TGTGCCAGCAGCGGGGACGGCGGGAGAACCTACAATGAGCAGTTCTTC. The chain links TRBV5-4 to TRBJ2-1; TRBD2 aligns across 7 bases. This CDR3 comprises 16 residues. After removal of 4 bases from V and 2 bases from J, the junction contained 9 bases not matched to a gene. Germline lookup yields CDR1 SGHNT and CDR2 YYREEE (reference sequence).

This clone was seen once. The V gene is TRBV18, the J gene TRBJ2-3, with TRBD2 matching 16 bases. Germline CDR1 is KGHSH and CDR2 is LQKENI. Trimming at V came to 3 bases and at J to 4 bases, leaving 1 base not matched to a gene. CDR3 length: 16 amino acids. DNA for the CDR3: TGTGCCAGCTCACCGGGACTAGCGGGAGGGCCAGATACGCAGTATTTT. Protein: CASSPGLAGGPDTQYF. The variable domain in full, with the rest retrieved from reference TRBV18 and TRBJ2-3, is NAGVMQNPRHLVRRRGQEARLRCSPMKGHSHVYWYRQLPEEGLKFMVYLQKENIIDESGMPKERFSAEFPKEGPSILRIQQVVRGDSAAYFCASSPGLAGGPDTQYFGPGTRLTVL.

CDR3 DNA sequence: TGTGCCAGCGCCGAGGGGGCGAAGGGGGGAACTAATGAAAAACTGTTTTTT. Protein product: CASAEGAKGGTNEKLFF. The rearrangement uses TRBV21-1 and TRBJ1-4; the table calls TRBD1, which could not be checked here. TRBV21-1 represents a pseudogene. The CDR3 spans 17 residues.

The rearrangement links TRBV7-2 to TRBJ2-7, with 12 bases identical to TRBD1. Germline CDR1 reads SGHTA; CDR2 reads FQGNSA. V lost 0 bases to trimming and J lost 4 bases; unmatched junction nucleotides: 7. The CDR3 sequence is 17 residues long. The CDR3 is CASSLAGTGGSIYEQYF. Here the CDR3 DNA reads TGTGCCAGCAGCTTAGCAGGGACAGGGGGCAGTATTTACGAGCAGTACTTC.

The J gene is TRBJ2-7, the V gene TRBV28; D tentatively fits TRBD1 or TRBD2 (5 bases each). The CDR3 extends over 14 amino acids. The germline CDR1 and CDR2 sequences are MDHEN and SYDVKM. V was trimmed by 3 bases and J by 5 bases, leaving 14 bases between them. The CDR3 DNA sequence: TGTGCCAGCAGTTTCGGGGCCTTGAGTAACGAGCAGTACTTC. Its protein product is CASSFGALSNEQYF.

V is TRBV6-1 and J is TRBJ2-3, with D uncertain. The CDR3 runs to 14 residues. Trimming cost V 5 bases and J 0 bases, with 9 bases left between them. Germline V CDR1 and CDR2: MNHNS, SASEGT. The CDR3 nucleotides read TGTGCCAGCAGTTATACTACTAGCACAGATACGCAGTATTTT. Its translation: CASSYTTSTDTQYF.

The rearrangement links TRBV28 to TRBJ2-7; D uncertain. The CDR3 consists of 13 residues. Germline values: CDR1 MDHEN, CDR2 SYDVKM. V was pared by 6 bases and J by 2 bases, with 11 bases between. CDR3 coding DNA: TGTGCCAGCAGCCGCCCCCTAACCTACGAGCAGTACTTC. Protein sequence: CASSRPLTYEQYF.